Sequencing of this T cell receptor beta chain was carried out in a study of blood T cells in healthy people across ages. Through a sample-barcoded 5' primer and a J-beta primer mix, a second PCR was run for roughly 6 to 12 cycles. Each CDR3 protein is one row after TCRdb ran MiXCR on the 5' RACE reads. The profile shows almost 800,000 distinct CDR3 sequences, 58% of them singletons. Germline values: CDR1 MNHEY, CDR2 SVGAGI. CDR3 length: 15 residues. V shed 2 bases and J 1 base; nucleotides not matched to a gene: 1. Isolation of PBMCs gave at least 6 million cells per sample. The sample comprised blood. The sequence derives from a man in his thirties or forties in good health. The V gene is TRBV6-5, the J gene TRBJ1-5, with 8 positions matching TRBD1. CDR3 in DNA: TGTGCCAGCAGTTACGGGACAGGCAGCAATCAGCCCCAGCATTTT. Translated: CASSYGTGSNQPQHF.